The present T cell receptor beta chain was sequenced within a study of CD8+CD57+ T cells in acquired aplastic anemia. Study-wide context: When averaged, DNA from sorted CD4+ and CD8+ cells came to approximately 3.2 ug.

According to the study, genomic DNA was the template for TCR beta VDJ and CDR3 profiling. TCRdb used MiXCR to reprocess the reads, holding one entry per CDR3 protein. The data contain 150,000 or so distinct CDR3 sequences, approximately 52% of them seen just once; the ten biggest clones take up 10% to 15%. Study outcomes and limitations: Patients and healthy controls showed no significant CD8+ Simpson's diversity difference. Researchers report that around 30 CD8+ CDR3 sequences appeared in both patients and controls.

Individuals selected for sequencing had exhibited CD8+CD57+ cell expansion on flow cytometry. Among the patients, all had severe acquired aplastic anemia. This clonotype showed up many times. Its antigen is unknown. This receptor was identified in a human donor with aplastic anemia. Input material: sorted CD4+, CD8+, or CD8+CD57+ T cells (not recorded which) from PBMCs.

CDR3 in DNA: TGCGCCAGCATCGGCCAACAGGGGGCGGTTGGGGGCTACACCTTC. Its protein product is CASIGQQGAVGGYTF. V is TRBV4-1 and J is TRBJ1-2; 9 nucleotides agree with TRBD1. The CDR3 loop spans 15 amino acids. With 7 bases clipped from V and 8 bases from J, the junction kept 14 bases outside the gene matches. In germline, CDR1 is MGHRA, CDR2 YSYEKL.